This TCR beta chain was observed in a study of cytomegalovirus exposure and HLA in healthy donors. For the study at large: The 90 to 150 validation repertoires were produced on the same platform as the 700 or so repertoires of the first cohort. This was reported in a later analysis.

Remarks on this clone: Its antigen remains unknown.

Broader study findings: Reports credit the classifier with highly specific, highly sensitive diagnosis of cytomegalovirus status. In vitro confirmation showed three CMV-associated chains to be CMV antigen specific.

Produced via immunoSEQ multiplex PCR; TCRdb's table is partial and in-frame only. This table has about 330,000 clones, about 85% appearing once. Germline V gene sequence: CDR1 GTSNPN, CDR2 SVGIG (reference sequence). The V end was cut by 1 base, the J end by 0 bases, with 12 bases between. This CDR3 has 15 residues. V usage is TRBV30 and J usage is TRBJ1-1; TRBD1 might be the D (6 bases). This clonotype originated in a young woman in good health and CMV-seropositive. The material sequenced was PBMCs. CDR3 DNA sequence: TGTGCCTGGAGTGCCAGAGGACAGATGAACACTGAAGCTTTCTTT. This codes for CAWSARGQMNTEAFF.